Listed here are 25 T cell receptor beta chains from one sample, sequenced in a study of CD8 T cells in ankylosing spondylitis. TCRdb reprocessed the 5' RACE reads with MiXCR, giving one entry per CDR3 protein. In the table there are 250,000 or so distinct CDR3 sequences, roughly 18% of which are singletons. The source material was blood, either unsorted or a sorted T cell fraction (not recorded which). The receptors stem from a male donor with ankylosing spondylitis or in good health (not recorded which).

A few counts support this clonotype. The chain links TRBV6-5 to TRBJ2-1; TRBD2 agrees at 8 bases. V gave up 0 bases and J gave up 7 bases; unmatched junction bases: 5. The germline CDR1 and CDR2 sequences are MNHEY and SVGAGI. This CDR3 comprises 15 residues. The CDR3 nucleotides are TGTGCCAGCAGTTACTCGAGCGGGAGAGGAAATGAGCAGTTCTTC. Its translation is CASSYSSGRGNEQFF.

This clonotype was recorded a few times. The V call is TRBV5-6, the J call TRBJ1-4; possible D gene TRBD1, 5 bases. The CDR3 is 14 residues long. Germline V gives CDR1 SGHDT, CDR2 YYEEEE. V lost 0 bases and J 7 bases, leaving 10 bases between the germline ends. The CDR3, as DNA: TGTGCCAGCAGCTTGGGAGGGGAGAGTGAAAAACTGTTTTTT. This translates into CASSLGGESEKLFF. Drawing the rest from reference TRBV5-6 and TRBJ1-4, the complete variable domain is DAGVTQSPTHLIKTRGQQVTLRCSPKSGHDTVSWYQQALGQGPQFIFQYYEEEERQRGNFPDRFSGHQFPNYSSELNVNALLLGDSALYLCASSLGGESEKLFFGSGTQLSVL.

The sample holds a few counts of this clonotype. The chain recombines TRBV29-1 with TRBJ2-7, with 8 bases lining up with TRBD1. With V trimmed by 0 bases and J by 3 bases, 1 base remained unmatched. Germline assignment: CDR1 SQVTM and CDR2 ANQGSEA. The length of the CDR3 is 13 residues. CDR3 coding DNA: TGCAGCGTTGAAGATACAGGGGGCTACGAGCAGTACTTC. As protein: CSVEDTGGYEQYF.

This clonotype was detected many times. The J gene is TRBJ2-5, the V gene TRBV10-3, with a weak D call TRBD1 (5 bases). Looked up from germline, CDR1 is ENHRY and CDR2 is SYGVKD. Trimming shortened V by 3 bases and J by 5 bases, and 10 bases separated the two germline ends. This CDR3 spans 13 amino acids. The CDR3 protein is CAISDFSGETQYF. The CDR3 DNA follows: TGTGCCATCAGTGATTTCTCAGGGGAGACCCAGTACTTC.

J is TRBJ2-1 and V is TRBV11-1, with a weak D call TRBD2 (6 bases). The CDR3 contains 17 residues. Germline values: CDR1 SGHAT, CDR2 FQDESV (reference sequence). Trimming took 2 bases from V and 0 from J, leaving 14 bases between them. The CDR3 coding sequence is TGTGCCAGCAGCTTAAGTTCGGAGGGAAACTCCTACAATGAGCAGTTCTTC. Amino acids: CASSLSSEGNSYNEQFF.

This clonotype showed up many times. The rearrangement links TRBV29-1 to TRBJ1-4, with a possible D match to TRBD1 (6 bases). Germline CDR1 reads SQVTM; CDR2 reads ANQGSEA. V lost 4 bases and J 4 bases, leaving 7 bases between the germline ends. CDR3 length equals 12 residues. The CDR3, as DNA: TGCAGCGTTGCGGACAGTAATGAAAAACTGTTTTTT. Its protein product is CSVADSNEKLFF.

The table lists this clonotype with many counts. The V and J genes are TRBV29-1 and TRBJ2-3; TRBD2 matches at 12 bases. Germline CDR1 reads SQVTM; CDR2 reads ANQGSEA. V lost 0 bases and J lost 8; bases outside the gene matches: 12. CDR3 length equals 17 residues. CDR3 region: CSVEDGRLAGANPTQYF. The DNA for the CDR3 is TGCAGCGTTGAAGATGGGAGACTAGCGGGAGCGAACCCTACGCAGTATTTT.

This clonotype was recorded a few times. The chain links TRBV27 to TRBJ2-2, with 11 bases that match TRBD2. CDR3 length: 14 amino acids. Germline CDR1 reads MNHEY; CDR2 reads SMNVEV (reference sequence). V lost 11 bases, J lost 3 bases, and 5 bases stayed unmatched. The CDR3 reads CAGRTSGYTGELFF. DNA for the CDR3: TGTGCCGGCCGGACTAGCGGGTACACCGGGGAGCTGTTTTTT.

This chain connects TRBV4-3 to TRBJ2-3, with D perhaps given as TRBD1 or TRBD2 (5 bases each). Germline-derived CDR1 and CDR2 are LGHNA and YSLEER. Trimming removed 2 bases from V and 0 bases from J, with 12 bases in between. This CDR3 comprises 16 residues. The CDR3 DNA follows: TGCGCCAGCAGCCAACGGGGCAGCTCTAGCACAGATACGCAGTATTTT. It translates to CASSQRGSSSTDTQYF.

This clonotype was picked up a small number of times. This rearrangement joins TRBV20-1 to TRBJ1-6, with a possible D match to TRBD1 (6 bases). There are 16 residues in the CDR3. The V gene's germline CDR1 is DFQATT and CDR2 SNEGSKA (reference sequence). V lost 1 base and J 1 base, leaving 11 bases between the germline ends. CDR3 coding DNA: TGCAGTGCTAGAGTGCCAGGGGAGTCCTATAATTCACCCCTCCACTTT. It encodes CSARVPGESYNSPLHF.

The table lists this clonotype with many counts. J is TRBJ1-1 and V is TRBV20-1; TRBD1 is a possible D gene (5 bases). The CDR3 contains 14 residues. The ends were cut back, 1 base at V and 2 bases at J, with 11 bases in the middle. Germline CDR1 is DFQATT and CDR2 is SNEGSKA (reference sequence). For the CDR3, the DNA is TGCAGTGCTAGAGTTCCGACAGAAAACACTGAAGCTTTCTTT. This encodes CSARVPTENTEAFF.

This chain connects TRBV7-3 to TRBJ2-1, with D possibly called TRBD1 or TRBD2 (5 bases each). This CDR3 has 12 residues. CDR1 and CDR2 from the germline V gene are SGHTA and FQGTGA. Trimming cost V 6 bases and J 8 bases, with 11 bases left between them. CDR3 loop: CASSEGSYEQFF. CDR3 coding DNA: TGTGCCAGCAGTGAGGGGTCGTATGAGCAGTTCTTC.

This clonotype turned up a few times. The chain joins TRBV5-1 to TRBJ2-7, with D uncertain. CDR1 is SGHRS, CDR2 YFSETQ, per germline. CDR3 length: 13 amino acids. V lost 0 bases and J 3 bases, leaving 7 bases between the germline ends. This CDR3 reads CASSLEGHYEQYF. The CDR3 DNA reads TGCGCCAGCAGCTTGGAGGGCCACTACGAGCAGTACTTC.

This clonotype was counted a few times. The genes are TRBV4-1 and TRBJ2-3; the D gene could be TRBD1 or TRBD2 (5 bases each). The CDR3 covers 18 residues. V was trimmed by 3 bases and J by 2 bases, leaving 21 bases between them. Germline CDR1 and CDR2: MGHRA and YSYEKL. The CDR3 bases are TGCGCCAGCAGCCAGCTCGGTCGTCGGGACCGCGCCACAGATACGCAGTATTTT. Protein: CASSQLGRRDRATDTQYF.

The chain uses TRBV24-1 and TRBJ2-2; no clear D. The V end was cut by 1 base, the J end by 6 bases, with 5 bases between. Germline V gives CDR1 KGHDR, CDR2 SFDVKD. The CDR3 contains 13 residues. CDR3 residues: CATSDFRAGELFF. In nucleotides, the CDR3 is TGTGCCACCAGTGATTTTCGTGCCGGGGAGCTGTTTTTT.

The chain recombines TRBV7-9 with TRBJ1-2; TRBD1 agrees at 8 bases. V trimming: 5 bases; J trimming: 10 bases; junction bases outside the gene matches: 9. CDR3 size: 13 residues. Germline V gives CDR1 SEHNR, CDR2 FQNEAQ (reference sequence). The CDR3 here is CASSPNLQGDYTF. CDR3 nucleotides: TGTGCCAGCAGCCCTAACCTACAGGGGGACTACACCTTC.

The gene calls are TRBV3-1 and TRBJ2-7; perhaps TRBD2 as D (5 bases). Trimming shortened V by 4 bases and J by 6 bases, and 22 bases separated the two germline ends. The germline V gene encodes CDR1 LGHDT and CDR2 YNNKEL (reference sequence). The CDR3 is 16 amino acids. The CDR3 sequence: CASSRGLPEPPTEQYF. DNA for the CDR3: TGTGCCAGCAGCCGAGGGTTACCGGAGCCCCCCACCGAGCAGTACTTC.

The chain uses TRBV5-1 and TRBJ2-6; D is undetermined. The germline CDR1 and CDR2 sequences are SGHRS and YFSETQ. V lost 7 bases and J 0 bases, leaving 11 bases between the germline ends. The CDR3 contains 15 residues. CDR3 nucleotide sequence: TGCGCCAGCGTCCAGTCGCCCTCTGGGGCCAACGTCCTGACTTTC. Protein product: CASVQSPSGANVLTF. The variable domain in full, with the rest retrieved from reference TRBV5-1 and TRBJ2-6, is KAGVTQTPRYLIKTRGQQVTLSCSPISGHRSVSWYQQTPGQGLQFLFEYFSETQRNKGNFPGRFSGRQFSNSRSEMNVSTLELGDSALYLCASVQSPSGANVLTFGAGSRLTVL.

This clonotype was found a few times. The rearrangement links TRBV20-1 to TRBJ2-3; unclear D gene. The CDR3 is made up of 14 amino acids. Per germline, CDR1 DFQATT and CDR2 SNEGSKA (reference sequence). Trimming removed 3 bases from V and 2 bases from J, with 12 bases in between. The CDR3 protein is CSARVPLHTDTQYF. DNA for the CDR3: TGCAGTGCTAGGGTCCCGTTACACACAGATACGCAGTATTTT.

This clonotype occurred a few times. The chain joins TRBV4-3 to TRBJ2-1, with 8 bases matching TRBD2. CDR1 and CDR2 (germline): LGHNA, YSLEER. V dropped 0 bases and J dropped 4; count of bases not matched to a gene: 8. The CDR3 contains 17 residues. CDR3: CASSQDLLTSEYNEQFF. The DNA of the CDR3 is TGCGCCAGCAGCCAAGATCTGCTGACTAGCGAATACAATGAGCAGTTCTTC.

The table lists this clonotype with a count of one. This chain uses TRBV11-1 with TRBJ2-4; the D is unclear. Trimming stripped 1 base from V and 2 bases from J, with 18 bases between. The CDR3 is made up of 18 amino acids. Germline CDR1 reads SGHAT; CDR2 reads FQDESV (reference sequence). The CDR3 DNA reads as TGTGCCAGCAGCTTAGTCCCCGACTGGAAGAATCCCAAAAACATTCAGTACTTC. Protein sequence: CASSLVPDWKNPKNIQYF.

The genes are TRBV27 and TRBJ1-5; a weak D match, TRBD1 (5 bases). The CDR3 is made up of 14 amino acids. Trimming stripped 5 bases from V and 7 bases from J, with 15 bases between. CDR1 and CDR2 (germline): MNHEY, SMNVEV (reference sequence). The CDR3, as DNA: TGTGCCAGCAGTATGGGAGGGGTGGCCCAGCCCCAGCATTTT. Residues: CASSMGGVAQPQHF.

A few counts support this clonotype. The chain employs TRBV18 and TRBJ2-7; no reliable D call. The CDR3 is made up of 14 amino acids. The V end lost 0 bases, the J end lost 2 bases, and 8 bases lay between the germline ends. Looked up from germline, CDR1 is KGHSH and CDR2 is LQKENI. The CDR3, as DNA: TGTGCCAGCTCACCACCACAGAACACCTACGAGCAGTACTTC. Residues: CASSPPQNTYEQYF.

This clonotype was seen a few times. The chain carries TRBV29-1 and TRBJ2-2; TRBD2 agrees at 7 bases. Losses at the gene ends were 1 base for V and 7 bases for J; bases not matched to a gene: 12. Germline V lookup: CDR1 SQVTM, CDR2 ANQGSEA. This CDR3 contains 16 residues. This chain's CDR3 is CSVEAAVAGVGGELFF. The CDR3 region has the DNA TGCAGCGTTGAAGCCGCGGTGGCGGGAGTGGGCGGGGAGCTGTTTTTT.

V usage is TRBV7-9 and J usage is TRBJ1-4; TRBD1 is a possible D gene (5 bases). Germline CDR1 is SEHNR and CDR2 is FQNEAQ (reference sequence). V lost 4 bases and J lost 7, with 16 bases in between. The CDR3 spans 15 residues. The DNA of the CDR3 is TGTGCCAGCAGCTCGACAGTTGGTCTAAGTGAAAAACTGTTTTTT. Translated: CASSSTVGLSEKLFF.